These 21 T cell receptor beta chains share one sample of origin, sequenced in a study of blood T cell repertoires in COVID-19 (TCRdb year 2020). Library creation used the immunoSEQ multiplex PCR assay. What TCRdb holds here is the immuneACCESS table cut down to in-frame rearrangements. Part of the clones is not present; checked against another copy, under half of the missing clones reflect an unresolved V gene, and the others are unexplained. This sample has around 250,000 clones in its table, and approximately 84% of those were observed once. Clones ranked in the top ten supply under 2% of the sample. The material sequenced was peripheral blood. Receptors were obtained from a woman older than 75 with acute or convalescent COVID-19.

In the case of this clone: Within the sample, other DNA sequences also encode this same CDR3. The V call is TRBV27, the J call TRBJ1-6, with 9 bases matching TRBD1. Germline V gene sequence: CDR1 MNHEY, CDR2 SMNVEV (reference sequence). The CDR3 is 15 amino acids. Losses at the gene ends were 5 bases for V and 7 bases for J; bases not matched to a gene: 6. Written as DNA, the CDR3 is TGTGCCAGCAGTCCAGGGACAGGGCGGAATTCACCCCTCCACTTT. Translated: CASSPGTGRNSPLHF.

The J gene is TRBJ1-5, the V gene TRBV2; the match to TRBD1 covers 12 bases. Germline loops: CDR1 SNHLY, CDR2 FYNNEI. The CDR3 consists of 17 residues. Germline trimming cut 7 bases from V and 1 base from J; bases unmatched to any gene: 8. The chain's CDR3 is CASIRDRGRGSNQPQHF. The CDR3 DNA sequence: TGTGCCAGCATACGGGACAGGGGGCGGGGGAGCAATCAGCCCCAGCATTTT.

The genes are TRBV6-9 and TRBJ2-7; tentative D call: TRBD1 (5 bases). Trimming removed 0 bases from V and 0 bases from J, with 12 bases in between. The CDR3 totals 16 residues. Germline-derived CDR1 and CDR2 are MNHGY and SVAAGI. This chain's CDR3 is CASSYSKGVSSYEQYF. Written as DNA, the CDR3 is TGTGCCAGCAGTTATTCGAAAGGGGTTAGCTCCTACGAGCAGTACTTC.

CDR3 nucleotides: TGTGCCAGCAGGCCCCCAGACGGGGATACGCAGTATTTT. Its translation is CASRPPDGDTQYF. This chain uses TRBV5-4 with TRBJ2-3; D is unclear. V was shortened by 5 bases and J by 6 bases, with 13 bases between the two germline ends. The CDR3 covers 13 residues. Germline CDR1 reads SGHNT; CDR2 reads YYREEE (reference sequence).

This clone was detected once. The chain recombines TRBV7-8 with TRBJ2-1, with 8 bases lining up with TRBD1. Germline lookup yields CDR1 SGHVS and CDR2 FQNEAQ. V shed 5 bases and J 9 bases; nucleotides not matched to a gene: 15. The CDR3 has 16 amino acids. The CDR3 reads CASSLREGQGGGEQFF. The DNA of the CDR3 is TGTGCCAGCAGCCTAAGGGAAGGACAGGGAGGTGGTGAGCAGTTCTTC.

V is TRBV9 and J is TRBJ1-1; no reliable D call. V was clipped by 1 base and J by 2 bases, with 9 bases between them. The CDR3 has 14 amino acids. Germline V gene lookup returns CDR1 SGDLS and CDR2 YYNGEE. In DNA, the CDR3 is TGTGCCAGCAGCGTAAGTCAGACAAACACTGAAGCTTTCTTT. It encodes CASSVSQTNTEAFF.

CDR3 sequence reads: CASSTPFVAVYEQFF. CDR3 bases: TGTGCCAGCAGCACCCCATTCGTAGCGGTCTATGAGCAGTTCTTC. The chain recombines TRBV27 with TRBJ2-1, with D perhaps TRBD2 (6 bases). From germline, CDR1 is MNHEY and CDR2 SMNVEV (reference sequence). There are 15 residues in the CDR3. Between the trimmed V and J ends, which lost 6 bases and 8 bases, there was a span of 20 bases.

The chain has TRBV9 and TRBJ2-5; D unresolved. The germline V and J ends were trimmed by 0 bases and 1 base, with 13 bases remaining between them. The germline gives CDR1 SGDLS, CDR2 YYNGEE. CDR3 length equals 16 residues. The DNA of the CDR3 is TGTGCCAGCAGCGTAGCCGTACAGACCTCCCAAGAGACCCAGTACTTC. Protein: CASSVAVQTSQETQYF.

The CDR3 here is CASTGASYNSPLHF. In DNA, the CDR3 is TGTGCCAGCACAGGGGCCTCCTATAATTCACCCCTCCACTTT. The V gene is TRBV6-5, the J gene TRBJ1-6; maybe TRBD1 (6 bases). The germline V and J ends were trimmed by 7 bases and 0 bases, with 7 bases remaining between them. The CDR3 has 14 residues. Per germline, CDR1 MNHEY and CDR2 SVGAGI.

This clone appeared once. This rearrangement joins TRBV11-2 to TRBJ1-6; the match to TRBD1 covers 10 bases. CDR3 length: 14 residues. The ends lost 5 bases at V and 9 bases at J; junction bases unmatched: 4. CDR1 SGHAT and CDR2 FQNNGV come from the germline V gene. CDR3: CASSGRDRGSPLHF. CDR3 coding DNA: TGTGCCAGCAGCGGAAGGGACAGGGGTTCACCCCTCCACTTT.

In DNA, the CDR3 is TGTGCCAGCAGCTTGGGATTCGGTTCCTATGGCTACACCTTC. As protein: CASSLGFGSYGYTF. This chain connects TRBV5-6 to TRBJ1-2, with D uncertain. Trimming removed 0 bases at V and 4 bases at J, with 10 bases between. Germline lookup yields CDR1 SGHDT and CDR2 YYEEEE. The CDR3 extends over 14 amino acids.

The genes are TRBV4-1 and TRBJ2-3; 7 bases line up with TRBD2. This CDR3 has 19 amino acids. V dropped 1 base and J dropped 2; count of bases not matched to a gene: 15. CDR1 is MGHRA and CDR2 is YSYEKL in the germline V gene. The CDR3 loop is CASSQALGSGAATTDTQYF. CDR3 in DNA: TGCGCCAGCAGCCAAGCTCTCGGGAGCGGGGCGGCTACCACAGATACGCAGTATTTT.

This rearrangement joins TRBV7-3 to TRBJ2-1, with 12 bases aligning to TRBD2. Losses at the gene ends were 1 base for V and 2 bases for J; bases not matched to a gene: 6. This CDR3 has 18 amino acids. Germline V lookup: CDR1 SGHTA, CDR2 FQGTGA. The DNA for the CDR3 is TGTGCCAGCAGCTTAAACCCCCGGACTAGCGGGGCCTACAATGAGCAGTTCTTC. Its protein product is CASSLNPRTSGAYNEQFF.

The CDR3 sequence is CASSVGASGGYTDTQYF. CDR3 bases: TGTGCCAGCAGCGTAGGGGCTAGCGGGGGATACACAGATACGCAGTATTTT. The V call is TRBV9, the J call TRBJ2-3; TRBD2 matches at 10 bases. The CDR3 contains 17 residues. Trimming at V came to 0 bases and at J to 2 bases, leaving 6 bases not matched to a gene. Germline assignment: CDR1 SGDLS and CDR2 YYNGEE.

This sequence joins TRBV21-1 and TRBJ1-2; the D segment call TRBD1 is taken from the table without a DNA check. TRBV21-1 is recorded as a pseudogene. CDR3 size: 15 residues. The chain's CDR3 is CASSRTDSLNYGYTF. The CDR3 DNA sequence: TGTGCCAGCAGCAGGACAGACTCCCTAAACTATGGCTACACCTTC.

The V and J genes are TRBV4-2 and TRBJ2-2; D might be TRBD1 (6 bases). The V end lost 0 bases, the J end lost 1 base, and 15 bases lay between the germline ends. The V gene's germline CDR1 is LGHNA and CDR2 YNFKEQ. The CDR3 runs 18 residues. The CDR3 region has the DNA TGTGCCAGCAGCCAAGATATCTGGGGGCTAGAGAACACCGGGGAGCTGTTTTTT. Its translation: CASSQDIWGLENTGELFF.

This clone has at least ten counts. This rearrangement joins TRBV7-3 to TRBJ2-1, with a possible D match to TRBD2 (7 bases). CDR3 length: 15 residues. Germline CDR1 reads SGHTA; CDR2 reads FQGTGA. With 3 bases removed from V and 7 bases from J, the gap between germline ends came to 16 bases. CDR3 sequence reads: CASSLGGRELNEQFF. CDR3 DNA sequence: TGTGCCAGCAGCTTGGGGGGGCGAGAATTAAATGAGCAGTTCTTC.

The CDR3 loop reads CASSQVQGGKSDTQYF. The CDR3 coding sequence is TGTGCCAGCAGCCAAGTGCAAGGCGGCAAATCAGATACGCAGTATTTT. The chain is built from TRBV14 and TRBJ2-3; D not resolved. Germline V gene sequence: CDR1 SGHDN, CDR2 FVKESK. CDR3 length equals 16 residues. Trimming pared 1 base from V and 4 bases from J, leaving 15 bases between.

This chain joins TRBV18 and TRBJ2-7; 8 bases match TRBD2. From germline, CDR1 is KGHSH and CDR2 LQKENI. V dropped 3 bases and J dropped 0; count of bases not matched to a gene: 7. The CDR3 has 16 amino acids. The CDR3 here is CASSPREGIPSYEQYF. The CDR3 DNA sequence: TGTGCCAGCTCACCCCGGGAGGGAATCCCCTCCTACGAGCAGTACTTC.

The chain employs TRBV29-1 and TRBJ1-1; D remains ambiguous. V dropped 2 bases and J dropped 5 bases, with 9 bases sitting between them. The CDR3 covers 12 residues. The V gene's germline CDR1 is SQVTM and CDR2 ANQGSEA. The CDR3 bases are TGCAGCGTTGAAAGAGGGCTTACTGAAGCTTTCTTT. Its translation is CSVERGLTEAFF.

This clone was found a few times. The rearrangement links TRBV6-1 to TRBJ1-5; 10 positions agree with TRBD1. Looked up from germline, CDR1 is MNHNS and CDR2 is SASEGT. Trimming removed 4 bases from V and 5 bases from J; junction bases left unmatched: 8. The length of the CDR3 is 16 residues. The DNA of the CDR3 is TGTGCCAGCAGTGCCCGGGACAGGGGTGGAGATCAGCCCCAGCATTTT. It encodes CASSARDRGGDQPQHF.